This T cell receptor beta chain was captured by sequencing in a study of OX40 agonist ivuxolimab in advanced cancers. Study context: Among those treated, three patients had partial responses, one with hepatocellular carcinoma and two with cutaneous melanoma.

CDR3 size: 15 residues. Trimming removed 6 bases from V and 3 bases from J, with 16 bases in between. CDR1 MDHEN and CDR2 SYDVKM come from the germline V gene. Here immunoSEQ multiplex PCR was the method, and the copy in TCRdb shows in-frame clones only, minus some. The sample consists of 13,000 to 15,000 clones, around 80% of them appearing once. The sample was CD4+ or CD8+ T cells sorted from blood, taken in a trial of the OX40 agonist ivuxolimab. The sequence was obtained from an adult with an advanced solid tumor such as melanoma, head and neck, liver or kidney cancer. The chain joins TRBV28 to TRBJ2-3; D is unresolved. CDR3 DNA sequence: TGTGCCAGCAGCCTAACCCCTGGCAGGACAGATACGCAGTATTTT. Translating gives CASSLTPGRTDTQYF.